This TCR beta chain was sequenced for a study of CD8 T cells in Susac syndrome. V trimming: 5 bases; J trimming: 0 bases; junction bases outside the gene matches: 7. This CDR3 has 17 amino acids. Germline V gene data show CDR1 as SEHNR and CDR2 as FQNEAQ (reference sequence). cDNA came from roughly 0.53 to 1 ug RNA primed by random hexamers. An immunoSEQ multiplex PCR amplified TCR beta CDR3 over 54 Vbeta and 13 Jbeta. TCRdb used MiXCR to reprocess the immunoSEQ multiplex PCR reads, holding one entry per CDR3 protein. The profile shows some 170,000 distinct CDR3 sequences, about 95% of them singletons. TCR beta sequencing covered blood CD8+ and CD4+ T cells. While CD8+ and CD4+ T cells were isolated negatively, TEMRA cells were enriched by FACS.

This receptor was taken from a human donor with Susac syndrome. The sequencing input was CD4+ T cells from PBMCs. The rearrangement uses TRBV7-9 and TRBJ2-1; 10 bases are a match to TRBD1. CDR3 loop: CASSQTRTGGSYNEQFF. The DNA of the CDR3 is TGTGCCAGCAGCCAAACTCGGACAGGGGGCTCCTACAATGAGCAGTTCTTC.